These 6 T cell receptor beta chains originate from one sample sequenced in a study of siplizumab effects on memory and regulatory T cells (dated by TCRdb to the late 2010s). The library was built by means of the immunoSEQ multiplex PCR assay. As stored in TCRdb, this immuneACCESS dataset retains in-frame rearrangements with V and J assigned. A fraction of the clones does not appear; measured against another copy, unresolved V genes explain less than half of the discrepancy, and the remainder lacks a known reason. This sample is represented by approximately 120,000 clones; under 95% of them were singletons. The ten largest clones add up to about 0.75% of the sample. Sequences were obtained from Tregs sorted from blood. The receptors here all came from a human donor in good health.

The genes are TRBV10-3 and TRBJ1-2; 8 bases are shared with TRBD1. The CDR3 has 12 amino acids. Germline lookup yields CDR1 ENHRY and CDR2 SYGVKD. J lost 8 bases, V lost 4 bases, and 3 bases had no gene match. CDR3 loop: CAISGQGNGYTF. As DNA, the CDR3 is TGTGCCATCAGTGGACAGGGGAACGGCTACACCTTC.

V gene TRBV19 combines with J gene TRBJ2-2; a weak D match, TRBD2 (5 bases). The ends were cut back, 7 bases at V and 4 bases at J, with 13 bases in the middle. The V gene's germline CDR1 is LNHDA and CDR2 SQIVND (reference sequence). The CDR3 loop spans 14 amino acids. The CDR3 DNA reads as TGTGCCAGTATTGGTATTCGGGGCACCGGGGAGCTGTTTTTT. This translates into CASIGIRGTGELFF.

In nucleotides, the CDR3 is TGTGCCAGCAGTCGAGGGCAGCCCCAGCATTTT. This gives the protein CASSRGQPQHF. The J gene is TRBJ1-5, the V gene TRBV6-1; no firm D call. With 5 bases removed from V and 7 bases from J, the gap between germline ends came to 6 bases. The CDR3 sequence is 11 residues long. CDR1 MNHNS and CDR2 SASEGT come from the germline V gene.

The rearrangement links TRBV7-9 to TRBJ2-7; D gene unclear. V lost 3 bases, J lost 2 bases, and 8 bases lay in between. Looked up from germline, CDR1 is SEHNR and CDR2 is FQNEAQ (reference sequence). The CDR3 length is 13 residues. The CDR3 protein is CASSLVSTYEQYF. CDR3 DNA: TGTGCCAGCAGCTTGGTCTCTACCTACGAGCAGTACTTC. The entire variable domain, with the rest obtained from reference TRBV7-9 and TRBJ2-7, is as follows: DTGVSQNPRHKITKRGQNVTFRCDPISEHNRLYWYRQTLGQGPEFLTYFQNEAQLEKSRLLSDRFSAERPKGSFSTLEIQRTEQGDSAMYLCASSLVSTYEQYFGPGTRLTVT.

The V gene is TRBV7-2, the J gene TRBJ2-1; the D call may be TRBD1 or TRBD2 (6 bases each). Between the trimmed V and J ends, which lost 1 base and 15 bases, there was a span of 16 bases. The CDR3 is 13 amino acids. The germline CDR1 and CDR2 sequences are SGHTA and FQGNSA. The CDR3 nucleotides are TGTGCCAGCAGCTTAGGACTGGGGGGCGGCGGGTTCTTC. Amino acids: CASSLGLGGGGFF.

This clone was seen once. The chain links TRBV7-5 to TRBJ1-2; the D call of TRBD1 is as the table states it, not checked on the DNA. TRBV7-5 is assigned pseudogene status. The CDR3 consists of 15 residues. DNA for the CDR3: TGTGCCAGAAGCCAAACCGACAGGGCGGTCTATGGCTACACCTTC. Its translation: CARSQTDRAVYGYTF.